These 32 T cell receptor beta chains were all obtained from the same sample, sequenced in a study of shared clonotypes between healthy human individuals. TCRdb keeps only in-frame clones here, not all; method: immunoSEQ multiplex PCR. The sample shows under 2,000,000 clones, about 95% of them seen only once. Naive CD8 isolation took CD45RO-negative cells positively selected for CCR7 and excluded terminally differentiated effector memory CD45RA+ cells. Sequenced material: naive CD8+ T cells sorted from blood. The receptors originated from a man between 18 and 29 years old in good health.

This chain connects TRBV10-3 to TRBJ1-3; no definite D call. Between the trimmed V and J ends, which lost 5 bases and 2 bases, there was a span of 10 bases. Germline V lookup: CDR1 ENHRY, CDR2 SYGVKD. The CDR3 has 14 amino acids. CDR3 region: CAISPTGPGNTIYF. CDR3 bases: TGTGCCATCAGTCCTACTGGGCCTGGAAACACCATATATTTT.

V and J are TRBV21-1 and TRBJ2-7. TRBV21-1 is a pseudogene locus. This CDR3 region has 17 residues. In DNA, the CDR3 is TGTGCCAGCACCCACAATCTTGATGGGGGATTACCCTACGAGCAGTACTTC. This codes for CASTHNLDGGLPYEQYF.

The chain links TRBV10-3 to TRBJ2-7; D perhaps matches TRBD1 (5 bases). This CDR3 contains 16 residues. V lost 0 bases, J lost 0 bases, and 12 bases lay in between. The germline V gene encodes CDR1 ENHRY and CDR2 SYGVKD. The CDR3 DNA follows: TGTGCCATCAGTGAGTCTCCCAGGGAAGGCTCCTACGAGCAGTACTTC. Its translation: CAISESPREGSYEQYF.

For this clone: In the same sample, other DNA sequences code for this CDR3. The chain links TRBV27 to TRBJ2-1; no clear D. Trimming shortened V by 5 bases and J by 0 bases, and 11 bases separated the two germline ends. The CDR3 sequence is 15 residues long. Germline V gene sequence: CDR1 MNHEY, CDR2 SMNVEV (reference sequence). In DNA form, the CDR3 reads TGTGCCAGCAGTCTCACTCCGAGCTCCTACAATGAGCAGTTCTTC. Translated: CASSLTPSSYNEQFF.

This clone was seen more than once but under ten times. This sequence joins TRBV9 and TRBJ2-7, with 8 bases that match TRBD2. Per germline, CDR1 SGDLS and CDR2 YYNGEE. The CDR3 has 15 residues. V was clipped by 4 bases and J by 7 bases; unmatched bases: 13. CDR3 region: CASSPGDGLAGEQYF. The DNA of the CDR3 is TGTGCCAGCAGCCCCGGGGACGGACTAGCCGGGGAGCAGTACTTC.

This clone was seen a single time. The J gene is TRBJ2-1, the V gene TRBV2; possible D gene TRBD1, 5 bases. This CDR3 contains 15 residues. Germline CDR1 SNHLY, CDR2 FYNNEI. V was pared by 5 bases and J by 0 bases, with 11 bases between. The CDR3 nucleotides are TGTGCCAGCAGTAAGACAGACACCTCCTACAATGAGCAGTTCTTC. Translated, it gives CASSKTDTSYNEQFF.

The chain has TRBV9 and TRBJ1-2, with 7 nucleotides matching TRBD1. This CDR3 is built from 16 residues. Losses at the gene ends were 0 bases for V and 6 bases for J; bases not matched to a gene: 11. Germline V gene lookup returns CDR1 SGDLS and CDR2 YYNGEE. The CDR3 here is CASSVEDREGADGYTF. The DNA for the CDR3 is TGTGCCAGCAGCGTAGAAGACAGGGAGGGGGCTGATGGCTACACCTTC.

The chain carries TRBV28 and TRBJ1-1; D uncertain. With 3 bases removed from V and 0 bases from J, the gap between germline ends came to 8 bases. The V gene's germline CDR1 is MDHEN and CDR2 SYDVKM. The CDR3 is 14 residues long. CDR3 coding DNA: TGTGCCAGCAGTTTTTTTACAGTGAACACTGAAGCTTTCTTT. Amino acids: CASSFFTVNTEAFF.

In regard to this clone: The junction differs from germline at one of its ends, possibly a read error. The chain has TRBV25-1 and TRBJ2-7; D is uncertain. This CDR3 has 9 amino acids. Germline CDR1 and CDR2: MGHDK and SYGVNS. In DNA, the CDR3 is TGTGCCAGCAGTGACCAGACCCGGTTC. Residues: CASSDQTRF.

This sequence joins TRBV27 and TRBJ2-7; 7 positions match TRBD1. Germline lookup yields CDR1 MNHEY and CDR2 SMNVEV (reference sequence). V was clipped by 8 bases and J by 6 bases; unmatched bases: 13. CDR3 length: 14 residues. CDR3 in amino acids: CASQPPTGFGEQYF. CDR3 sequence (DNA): TGTGCCAGCCAACCCCCGACAGGGTTTGGCGAGCAGTACTTC.

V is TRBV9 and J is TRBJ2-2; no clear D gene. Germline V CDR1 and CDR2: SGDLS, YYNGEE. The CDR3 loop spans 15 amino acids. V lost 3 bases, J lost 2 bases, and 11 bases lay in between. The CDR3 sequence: CASSAWAVNTGELFF. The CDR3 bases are TGTGCCAGCAGCGCGTGGGCGGTAAACACCGGGGAGCTGTTTTTT.

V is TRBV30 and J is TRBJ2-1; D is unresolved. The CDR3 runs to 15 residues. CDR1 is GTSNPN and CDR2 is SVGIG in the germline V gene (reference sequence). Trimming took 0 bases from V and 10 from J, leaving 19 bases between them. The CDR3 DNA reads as TGTGCCTGGAGTGTCTCCGGGCTGTCTATTGAGGAGCAGTTCTTC. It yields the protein CAWSVSGLSIEEQFF.

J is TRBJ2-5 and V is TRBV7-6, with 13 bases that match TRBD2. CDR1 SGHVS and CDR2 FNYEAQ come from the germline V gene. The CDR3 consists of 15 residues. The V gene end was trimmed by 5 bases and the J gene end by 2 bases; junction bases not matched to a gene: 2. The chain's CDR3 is CASSLLAGGQETQYF. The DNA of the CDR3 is TGTGCCAGCAGCCTACTAGCGGGGGGGCAAGAGACCCAGTACTTC.

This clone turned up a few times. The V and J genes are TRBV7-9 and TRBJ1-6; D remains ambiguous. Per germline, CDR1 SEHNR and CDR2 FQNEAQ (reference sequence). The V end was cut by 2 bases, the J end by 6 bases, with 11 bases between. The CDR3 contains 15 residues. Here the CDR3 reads CASSLIGEGNSPLHF. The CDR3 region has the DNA TGTGCCAGCAGCTTAATAGGAGAGGGTAATTCACCCCTCCACTTT.

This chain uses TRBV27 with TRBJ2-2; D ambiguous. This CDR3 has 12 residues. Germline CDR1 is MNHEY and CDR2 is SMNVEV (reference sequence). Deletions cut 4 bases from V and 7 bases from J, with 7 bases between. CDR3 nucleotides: TGTGCCAGCAGTTCCCCGGTCGGGGAGCTGTTTTTT. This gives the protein CASSSPVGELFF.

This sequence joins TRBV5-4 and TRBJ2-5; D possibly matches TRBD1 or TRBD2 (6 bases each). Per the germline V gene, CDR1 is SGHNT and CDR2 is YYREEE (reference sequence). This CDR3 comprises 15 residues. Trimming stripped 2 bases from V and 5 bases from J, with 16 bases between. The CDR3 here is CASSFGFGGAETQYF. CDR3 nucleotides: TGTGCCAGCAGCTTCGGATTCGGGGGCGCGGAGACCCAGTACTTC.

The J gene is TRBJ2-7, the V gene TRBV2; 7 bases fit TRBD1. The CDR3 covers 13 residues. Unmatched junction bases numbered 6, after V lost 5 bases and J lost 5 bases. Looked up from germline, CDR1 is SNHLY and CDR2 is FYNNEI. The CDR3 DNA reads TGTGCCAGCAGTTACAGGGGTATGGACGAGCAGTACTTC. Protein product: CASSYRGMDEQYF.

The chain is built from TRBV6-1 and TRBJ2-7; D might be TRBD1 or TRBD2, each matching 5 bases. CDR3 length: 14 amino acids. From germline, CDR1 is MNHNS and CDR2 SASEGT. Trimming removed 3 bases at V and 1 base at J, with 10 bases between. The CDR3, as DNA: TGTGCCAGCAGTGAGCTTTGGGGGTCCTACGAGCAGTACTTC. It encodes CASSELWGSYEQYF.

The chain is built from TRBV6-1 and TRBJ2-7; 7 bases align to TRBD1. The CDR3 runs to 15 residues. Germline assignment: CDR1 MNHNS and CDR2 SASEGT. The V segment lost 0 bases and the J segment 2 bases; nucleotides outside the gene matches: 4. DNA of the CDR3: TGTGCCAGCAGTGAAGCGCTAGACAGGGCCTACGAGCAGTACTTC. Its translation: CASSEALDRAYEQYF.

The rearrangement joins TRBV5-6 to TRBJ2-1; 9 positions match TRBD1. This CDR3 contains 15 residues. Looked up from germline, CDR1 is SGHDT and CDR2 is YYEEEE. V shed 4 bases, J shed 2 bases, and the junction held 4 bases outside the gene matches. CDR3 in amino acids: CASSPDRGAYNEQFF. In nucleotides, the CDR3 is TGTGCCAGCAGCCCGGACAGGGGTGCCTACAATGAGCAGTTCTTC.

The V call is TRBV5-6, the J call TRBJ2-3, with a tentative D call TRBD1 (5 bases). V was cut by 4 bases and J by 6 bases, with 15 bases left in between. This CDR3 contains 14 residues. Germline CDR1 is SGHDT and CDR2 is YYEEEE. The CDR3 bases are TGTGCCAGCAGCCTGACAGCCCTCGGGGATACGCAGTATTTT. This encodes CASSLTALGDTQYF.

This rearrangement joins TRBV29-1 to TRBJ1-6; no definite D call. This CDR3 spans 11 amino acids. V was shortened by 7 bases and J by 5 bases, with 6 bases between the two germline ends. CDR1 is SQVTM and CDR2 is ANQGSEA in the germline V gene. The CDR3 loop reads CSENNNSPLHF. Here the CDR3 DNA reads TGCAGCGAAAATAATAATTCACCCCTCCACTTT. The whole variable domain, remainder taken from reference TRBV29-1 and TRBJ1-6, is SAVISQKPSRDICQRGTSLTIQCQVDSQVTMMFWYRQQPGQSLTLIATANQGSEATYESGFVIDKFPISRPNLTFSTLTVSNMSPEDSSIYLCSENNNSPLHFGNGTRLTVT.

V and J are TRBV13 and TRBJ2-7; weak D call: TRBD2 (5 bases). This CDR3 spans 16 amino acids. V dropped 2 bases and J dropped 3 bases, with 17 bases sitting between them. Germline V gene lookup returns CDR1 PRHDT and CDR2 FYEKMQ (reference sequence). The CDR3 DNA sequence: TGTGCCAGCAGCTTAATGGGCGGAGGCCAAGACTACGAGCAGTACTTC. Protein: CASSLMGGGQDYEQYF.

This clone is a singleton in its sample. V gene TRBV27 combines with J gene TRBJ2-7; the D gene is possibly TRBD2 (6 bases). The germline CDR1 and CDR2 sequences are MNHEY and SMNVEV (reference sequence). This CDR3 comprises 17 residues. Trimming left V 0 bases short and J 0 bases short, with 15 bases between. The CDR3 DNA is TGTGCCAGCAGTTTATCTGTAGCGGAGGTTTCCTCCTACGAGCAGTACTTC. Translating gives CASSLSVAEVSSYEQYF.

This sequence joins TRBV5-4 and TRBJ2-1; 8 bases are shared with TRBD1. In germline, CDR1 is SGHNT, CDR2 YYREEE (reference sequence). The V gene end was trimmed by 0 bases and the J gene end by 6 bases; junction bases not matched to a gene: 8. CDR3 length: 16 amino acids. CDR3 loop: CASSLAPGQAFNEQFF. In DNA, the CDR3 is TGTGCCAGCAGCTTGGCCCCGGGACAGGCGTTCAATGAGCAGTTCTTC.

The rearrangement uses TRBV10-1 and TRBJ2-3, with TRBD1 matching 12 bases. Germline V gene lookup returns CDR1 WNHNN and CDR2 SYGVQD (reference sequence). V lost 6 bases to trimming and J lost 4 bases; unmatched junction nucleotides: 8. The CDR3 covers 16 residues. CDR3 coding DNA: TGCGCCAGCAGCCCGCTTCGGGACAGGGGGCCAGATACGCAGTATTTT. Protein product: CASSPLRDRGPDTQYF.

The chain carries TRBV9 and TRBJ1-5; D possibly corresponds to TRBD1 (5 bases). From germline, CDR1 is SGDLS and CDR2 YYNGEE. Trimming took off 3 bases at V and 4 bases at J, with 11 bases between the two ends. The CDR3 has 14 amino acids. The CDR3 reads CASSEQDLNQPQHF. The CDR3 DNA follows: TGTGCCAGCAGCGAACAGGACTTGAATCAGCCCCAGCATTTT.

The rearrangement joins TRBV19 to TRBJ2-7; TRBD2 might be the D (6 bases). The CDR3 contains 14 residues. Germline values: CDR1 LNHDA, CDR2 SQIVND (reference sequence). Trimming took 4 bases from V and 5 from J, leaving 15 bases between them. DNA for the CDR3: TGTGCCAGTAGTAACTTCCGGGAGATGGACGAGCAGTACTTC. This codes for CASSNFREMDEQYF.

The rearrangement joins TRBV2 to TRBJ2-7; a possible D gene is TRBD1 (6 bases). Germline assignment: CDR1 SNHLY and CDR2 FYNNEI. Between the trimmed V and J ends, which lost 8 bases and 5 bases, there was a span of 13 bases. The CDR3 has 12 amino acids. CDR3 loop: CASLTGLHEQYF. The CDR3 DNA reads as TGTGCCAGCCTAACAGGGTTACACGAGCAGTACTTC.

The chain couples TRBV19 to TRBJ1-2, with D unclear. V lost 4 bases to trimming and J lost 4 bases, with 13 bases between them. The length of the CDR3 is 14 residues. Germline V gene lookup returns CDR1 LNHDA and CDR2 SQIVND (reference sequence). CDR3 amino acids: CASSTLGLGYGYTF. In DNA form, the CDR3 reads TGTGCCAGTAGTACCTTGGGTCTTGGCTATGGCTACACCTTC.

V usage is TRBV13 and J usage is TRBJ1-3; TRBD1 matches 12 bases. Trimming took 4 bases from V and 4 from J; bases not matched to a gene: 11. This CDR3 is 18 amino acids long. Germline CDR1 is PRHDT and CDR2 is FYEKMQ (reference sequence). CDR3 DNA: TGTGCCAGCAGCTGGGGACAGGGGGCATCTAACCCCGGAAACACCATATATTTT. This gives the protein CASSWGQGASNPGNTIYF. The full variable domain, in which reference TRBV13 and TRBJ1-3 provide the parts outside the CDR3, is AAGVIQSPRHLIKEKRETATLKCYPIPRHDTVYWYQQGPGQDPQFLISFYEKMQSDKGSIPDRFSAQQFSDYHSELNMSSLELGDSALYFCASSWGQGASNPGNTIYFGEGSWLTVV.

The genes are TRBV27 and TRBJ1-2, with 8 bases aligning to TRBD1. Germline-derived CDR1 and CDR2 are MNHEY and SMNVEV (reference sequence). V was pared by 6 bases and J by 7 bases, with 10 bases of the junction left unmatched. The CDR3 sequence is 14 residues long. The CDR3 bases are TGTGCCAGCAGATCCACAGGGGGACTAGGTGGCTACACCTTC. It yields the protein CASRSTGGLGGYTF.